This entry features one TCR beta chain sequence. The repertoire was sequenced with immunoSEQ multiplex PCR; TCRdb's copy has only in-frame clones and lacks some. The sample holds tens of thousands of clones; about 94% are singletons and the top ten take 2.5%. The CDR3 spans 13 residues. The germline V gene has CDR1 SGHRS and CDR2 YFSETQ. V was shortened by 2 bases and J by 6 bases, with 11 bases between the two germline ends. This specimen comes from a study of T cell changes during pregnancy in multiple sclerosis. The chain carries TRBV5-1 and TRBJ2-5; D is possibly TRBD1 (6 bases). This receptor was identified in a female donor with multiple sclerosis, enrolled in a pregnancy study. This specimen was peripheral blood, taken in the third trimester of pregnancy. CDR3 residues: CASSLYRAQTQYF. In DNA form, the CDR3 reads TGCGCCAGCAGCTTATACAGGGCCCAGACCCAGTACTTC. Full variable domain (outside the CDR3, taken from reference TRBV5-1 and TRBJ2-5): KAGVTQTPRYLIKTRGQQVTLSCSPISGHRSVSWYQQTPGQGLQFLFEYFSETQRNKGNFPGRFSGRQFSNSRSEMNVSTLELGDSALYLCASSLYRAQTQYFGPGTRLLVL.